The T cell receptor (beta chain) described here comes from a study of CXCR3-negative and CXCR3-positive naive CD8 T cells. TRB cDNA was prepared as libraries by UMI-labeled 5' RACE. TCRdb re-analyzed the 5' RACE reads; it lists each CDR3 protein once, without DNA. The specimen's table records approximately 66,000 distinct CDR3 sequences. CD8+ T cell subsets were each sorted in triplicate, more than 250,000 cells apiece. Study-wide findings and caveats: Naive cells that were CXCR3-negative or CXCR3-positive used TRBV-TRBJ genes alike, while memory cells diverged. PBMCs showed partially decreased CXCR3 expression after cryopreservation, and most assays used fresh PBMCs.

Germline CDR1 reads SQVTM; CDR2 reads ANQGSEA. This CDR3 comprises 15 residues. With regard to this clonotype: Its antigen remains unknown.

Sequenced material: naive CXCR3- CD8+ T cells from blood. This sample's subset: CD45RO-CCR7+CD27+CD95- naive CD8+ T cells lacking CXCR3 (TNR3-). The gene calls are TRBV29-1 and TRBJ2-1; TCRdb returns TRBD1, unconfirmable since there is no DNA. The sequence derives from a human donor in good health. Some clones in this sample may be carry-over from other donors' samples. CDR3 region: CSVEGGASSYNEQFF.